This entry lists 3 T cell receptor beta chains sequenced from one sample in a study of cytomegalovirus exposure and HLA in healthy donors. In the PCR, 60 Vbeta and 13 Jbeta primers were used. Using immunoSEQ multiplex PCR, the repertoire was profiled, and TCRdb retains in-frame clones only, with some absent. The data contain fewer than 150,000 clones, roughly 80% of them singletons. Sequenced sample: PBMCs. Every receptor here comes from a man aged 35-49 years in good health and CMV-seropositive.

The chain employs TRBV7-6 and TRBJ2-1; 9 bases match TRBD2. The ends lost 11 bases at V and 0 bases at J; junction bases unmatched: 14. CDR3 length: 17 amino acids. Germline CDR1 reads SGHVS; CDR2 reads FNYEAQ. CDR3 DNA sequence: TGTGCCGGCGGGCCTCGACATAGCGGGAGCTCCTACAATGAGCAGTTCTTC. Its translation: CAGGPRHSGSSYNEQFF.

The rearrangement links TRBV2 to TRBJ2-2; maybe TRBD1 (7 bases). Looked up from germline, CDR1 is SNHLY and CDR2 is FYNNEI. CDR3 length: 14 residues. V shed 6 bases and J shed 5 bases, with 13 bases lying between them. The CDR3 is CASRSGGRTGELFF. CDR3 coding DNA: TGTGCCAGCAGATCAGGGGGGAGGACCGGGGAGCTGTTTTTT. Full variable domain (remainder filled in from reference TRBV2 and TRBJ2-2): EPEVTQTPSHQVTQMGQEVILRCVPISNHLYFYWYRQILGQKVEFLVSFYNNEISEKSEIFDDQFSVERPDGSNFTLKIRSTKLEDSAMYFCASRSGGRTGELFFGEGSRLTVL.

This chain uses TRBV10-3 with TRBJ2-5; TRBD1 might be the D (6 bases). Germline loops: CDR1 ENHRY, CDR2 SYGVKD. The germline V and J ends were trimmed by 1 base and 5 bases, with 11 bases remaining between them. The CDR3 runs to 14 residues. CDR3: CAISELGAWETQYF. The CDR3 nucleotides read TGTGCCATCAGTGAGTTGGGGGCTTGGGAGACCCAGTACTTC.